The rows below give T cell receptor beta chains drawn from one sample of a study of blood T cell repertoires in COVID-19. The data were produced by immunoSEQ multiplex PCR, yet TCRdb's version contains in-frame clones alone and is incomplete. The sample lists about 120,000 clones, more than 80% occurring once. Sequencing used peripheral blood. The receptor set was obtained from a human donor in a cohort sampled during active COVID-19. Each CDR3 is given with its conserved first and last residue. The D gene is left open where the match is weak. The listing skips clone size in some rows; elsewhere it reads once, few, many or a size class.

V gene	clone size	J gene	D gene	CDR3 DNA	CDR3 protein
TRBV27	NA	TRBJ2-1	TRBD2	TGTGCCAGCAGTTTACGGCAGACGACTAGCGGGGGGGCTGTTGAGCAGTTCTTC	CASSLRQTTSGGAVEQFF
TRBV6-5	NA	TRBJ2-7	NA	TGTGCCAGCAGTTACGGAAGGGGCGAGCAGTACTTC	CASSYGRGEQYF
TRBV11-2	NA	TRBJ2-1	TRBD2	TGTGCCAGCAGCCAGGGACTAGCGGTGCTCTATGAGCAGTTCTTC	CASSQGLAVLYEQFF
TRBV7-9	NA	TRBJ2-3	TRBD2	TGTGCCAGCAGCTCCCTATCCCGGCCCAGCGGGGGGAGCACAGATACGCAGTATTTT	CASSSLSRPSGGSTDTQYF
TRBV11-2	NA	TRBJ1-5	TRBD1	TGTGCCAGCAGCTCGACAGGGTCCTCGGAGCCCCAGCATTTT	CASSSTGSSEPQHF
TRBV11-3	NA	TRBJ1-2	NA	TGTGCCAGCAGCGGTGGACAGTCAAGGTTAGGCTACACCTTC	CASSGGQSRLGYTF
TRBV18	NA	TRBJ1-2	TRBD1	TGTGCCAGCTCGCCGGGACAGGGATTGATCTATGGCTACACCTTC	CASSPGQGLIYGYTF
TRBV4-2	few	TRBJ2-7	TRBD1	TGTGCCAGCAGCGTACGTCTCGGACAGGGAAGGGAGCAGTACTTC	CASSVRLGQGREQYF
TRBV7-2	NA	TRBJ2-3	TRBD2	TGTGCCAGCAGCCGTCATGCGGGAGTTGCAGATACGCAGTATTTT	CASSRHAGVADTQYF
TRBV4-3	NA	TRBJ1-1	NA	TGCGCCAGCAGTCGGACAGCAGGTAACACTGAAGCTTTCTTT	CASSRTAGNTEAFF
TRBV6-5	NA	TRBJ1-1	TRBD1	TGTGCCAGCAGTAGAAACAGGGGGTTCACTGAAGCTTTCTTT	CASSRNRGFTEAFF
TRBV5-5	once	TRBJ1-1	NA	TGTGCCAGCAGCTTGGAGGGGACATCGAACACTGAAGCTTTCTTT	CASSLEGTSNTEAFF
TRBV6-2/TRBV6-3	NA	TRBJ1-3	NA	TGTGCCAGCAGTCGACAGAGCTCTGGAAACACCATATATTTT	CASSRQSSGNTIYF
TRBV6-5	NA	TRBJ2-5	TRBD1	TGTGCCAGCAGTTGGGACAGGGTTCAACAAGAGACCCAGTACTTC	CASSWDRVQQETQYF
TRBV27	NA	TRBJ1-6	TRBD1	TGTGCCAGCAGTTTATACAGGGGCCATTCACCCCTCCACTTT	CASSLYRGHSPLHF
TRBV7-8	NA	TRBJ2-5	NA	TGTGCCAGCAGCTTAGCGGCCTTAAGGGGCGAGACCCAGTACTTC	CASSLAALRGETQYF
TRBV9	NA	TRBJ2-3	TRBD2	TGTGCCAGCAGCCCAGGACTAGCGGGGCGCACAGATACGCAGTATTTT	CASSPGLAGRTDTQYF
TRBV7-2	once	TRBJ2-7	TRBD1	TGTGCCAGCAGCTTACGGGACAGGGTTGACCACGAGCAGTACTTC	CASSLRDRVDHEQYF
TRBV9	NA	TRBJ1-5	NA	TGTGCCAGCAGCCGGGGCAGGGGAGCCTCCGATAGCAATCAGCCCCAGCATTTT	CASSRGRGASDSNQPQHF
TRBV30	few	TRBJ2-7	TRBD2	TGTGCCTGGAGTAGCGGGAGCTACGAGCAGTACTTC	CAWSSGSYEQYF
TRBV29-1	NA	TRBJ1-2	NA	TGCAGCGTTGGTGGCAGGGTAGACACTAACTATGGCTACACCTTC	CSVGGRVDTNYGYTF
TRBV28	NA	TRBJ1-1	TRBD1	TGTGCCAGCAGTTCCCCGGGACAGGGGGGGCGCACTGAAGCTTTCTTT	CASSSPGQGGRTEAFF